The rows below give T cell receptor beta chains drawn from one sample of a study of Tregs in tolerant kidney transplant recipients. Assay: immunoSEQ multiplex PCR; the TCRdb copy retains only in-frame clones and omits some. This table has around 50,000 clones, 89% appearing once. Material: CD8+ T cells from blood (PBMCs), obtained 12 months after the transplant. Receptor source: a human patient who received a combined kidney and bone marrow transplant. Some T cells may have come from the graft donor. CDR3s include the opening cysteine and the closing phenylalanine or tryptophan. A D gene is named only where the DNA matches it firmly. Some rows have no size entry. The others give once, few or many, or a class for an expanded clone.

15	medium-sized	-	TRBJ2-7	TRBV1	TGCACCAGCAGCCAACAAGACAGGAGCTCCTACGAGCAGTACTTC	CTSSQQDRSSYEQYF
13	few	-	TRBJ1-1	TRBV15	TGTGCCACCAGCGGACACTCGAACACTGAAGCTTTCTTT	CATSGHSNTEAFF
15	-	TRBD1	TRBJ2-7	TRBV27	TGTGCCAGCAGCCCTGGGACAGGGCAATACTACGAGCAGTACTTC	CASSPGTGQYYEQYF
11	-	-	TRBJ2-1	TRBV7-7	TGTGCCAGCTTGCGGGGCAATGAGCAGTTCTTC	CASLRGNEQFF
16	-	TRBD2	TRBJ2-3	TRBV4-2	TGTGCCAGCAGCCAAGAGGTAGCGGGGGGCTCGGATACGCAGTATTTT	CASSQEVAGGSDTQYF
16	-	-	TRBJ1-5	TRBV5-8	TGTGCCAGCAGCCCATGGGGGGAATTGGGCAATCAGCCCCAGCATTTT	CASSPWGELGNQPQHF
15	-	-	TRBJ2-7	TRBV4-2	TGTGCCAGCAGCCAAGATTCCGGGGAATCCTACGAGCAGTACTTC	CASSQDSGESYEQYF
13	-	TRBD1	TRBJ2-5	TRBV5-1	TGCGCCAGCAGCCTGGACAGGGCAGAGACCCAGTACTTC	CASSLDRAETQYF
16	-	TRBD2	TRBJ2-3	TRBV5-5	TGTGCCAGCAGCCCCGGGACTAGGGGAAGGGCAGATACGCAGTATTTT	CASSPGTRGRADTQYF
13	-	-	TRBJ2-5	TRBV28	TGTGCCATCACCGGGGAAGACGGGGAGACCCAGTACTTC	CAITGEDGETQYF
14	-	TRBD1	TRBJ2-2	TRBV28	TGTGCCAGCAGGAGGGACAGTTACACCGGGGAGCTGTTTTTT	CASRRDSYTGELFF
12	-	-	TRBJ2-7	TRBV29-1	TGCAGCGTTGAAGATCGGGGATACGAGCAGTACTTC	CSVEDRGYEQYF
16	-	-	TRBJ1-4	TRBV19	TGTGCCAGTAGTCGGAGGGTAGACGTTTATAATGAAAAACTGTTTTTT	CASSRRVDVYNEKLFF
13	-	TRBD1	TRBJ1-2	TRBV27	TGTGCCAGCAGTCCTTGGACAGGCTATGGCTACACCTTC	CASSPWTGYGYTF
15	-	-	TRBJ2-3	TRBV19	TGTGCCAGTAGTATATACGGCAGGGCCACAGATACGCAGTATTTT	CASSIYGRATDTQYF
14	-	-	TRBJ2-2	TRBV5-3	TGTGCCAGCAGCCCAATAGGGGTTACCGGGGAGCTGTTTTTT	CASSPIGVTGELFF
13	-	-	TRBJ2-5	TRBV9	TGTGCCAGCAGCCAGGGGGGTGTGGAGACCCAGTACTTC	CASSQGGVETQYF
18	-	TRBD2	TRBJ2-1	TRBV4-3	TGCGCCAGCAGCCAATCCCAAGGGGGGACTAGCGGACTTAATGAGCAGTTCTTC	CASSQSQGGTSGLNEQFF
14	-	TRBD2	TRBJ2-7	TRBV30	TGTGCCTGGGGACTAGCCAATATTGATTACGAGCAGTACTTC	CAWGLANIDYEQYF
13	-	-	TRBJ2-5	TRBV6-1	TGTGCCAGCAGTGAAAGCGCAGGGGAGACCCAGTACTTC	CASSESAGETQYF
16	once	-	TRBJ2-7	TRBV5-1	TGCGCCAGCAGCTTGGCCGGGACAAGCCCTTCGTACGAGCAGTACTTC	CASSLAGTSPSYEQYF
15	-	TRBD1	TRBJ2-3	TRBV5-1	TGCGCCAGCAGCTCGGGACAGGGGGCCTCAGATACGCAGTATTTT	CASSSGQGASDTQYF
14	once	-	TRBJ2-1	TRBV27	TGTGCCAGCAGTCTCCAGGGTCGCAAGGCTGAGCAGTTCTTC	CASSLQGRKAEQFF
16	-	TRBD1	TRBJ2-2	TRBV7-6	TGTGCCAGCAGCTACCAGACAGGGGAGATAACCGGGGAGCTGTTTTTT	CASSYQTGEITGELFF
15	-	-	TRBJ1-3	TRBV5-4	TGTGCCAGCAGCATGGGACTTCAGCGTGGAAACACCATATATTTT	CASSMGLQRGNTIYF
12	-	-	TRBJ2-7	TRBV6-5	TGTGCCAGCAGTTACGACAGTTACGAGCAGTACTTC	CASSYDSYEQYF
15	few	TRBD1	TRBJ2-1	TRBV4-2	TGTGCCAGCAGCCAAGCGGAGGAAGGGGGCCATGAGCAGTTCTTC	CASSQAEEGGHEQFF
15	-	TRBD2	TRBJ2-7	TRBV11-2	TGTGCCAGCAGCTTAGTCCCCGGGGGGGGCCACGAGCAGTACTTC	CASSLVPGGGHEQYF
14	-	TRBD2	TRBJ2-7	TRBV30	TGTGCCTGGAGTGTTCGGGAGGGGAGAGTCGAGCAGTACTTC	CAWSVREGRVEQYF
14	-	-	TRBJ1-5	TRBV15	TGTGCCACCAGCACCGTGTATAGCAATCAGCCCCAGCATTTT	CATSTVYSNQPQHF
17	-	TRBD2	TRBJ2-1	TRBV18	TGTGCCAGCTCTGGGACTAGCGGGGGGCGATCCTACAATGAGCAGTTCTTC	CASSGTSGGRSYNEQFF
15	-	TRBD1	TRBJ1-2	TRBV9	TGTGCCAGCAGCGGGAGACAGGGTCTATTCTATGGCTACACCTTC	CASSGRQGLFYGYTF
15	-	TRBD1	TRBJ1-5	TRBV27	TGTGCCAGCAGTTTGGGGACAGGGGCCAATCAGCCCCAGCATTTT	CASSLGTGANQPQHF
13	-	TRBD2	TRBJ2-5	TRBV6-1	TGTGCCAGCATTTCCAGCGGGAAGGGAGACCAGTACTTC	CASISSGKGDQYF
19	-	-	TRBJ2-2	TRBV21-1	TGTGCCAGCAGCAAATCCGCACTAGCGGGGGGGCCCGACACCGGGGAGCTGTTTTTT	CASSKSALAGGPDTGELFF
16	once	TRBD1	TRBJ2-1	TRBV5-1	TGCGCCAGCAGCTCCCAATGGGACAGGGGGTATGATGAGCAGTTCTTC	CASSSQWDRGYDEQFF
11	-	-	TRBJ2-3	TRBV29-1	TGCAGCGTCCTCCCTAAAGATACGCAGTATTTT	CSVLPKDTQYF
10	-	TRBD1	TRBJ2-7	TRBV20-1	TGCAGTGCTGAACCGGGACAGAAGTACTTC	CSAEPGQKYF
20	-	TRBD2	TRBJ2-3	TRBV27	TGTGCCAGCAGTTTATATGGCGGGACTAGCGGGGGTACTAGCACAGATACGCAGTATTTT	CASSLYGGTSGGTSTDTQYF
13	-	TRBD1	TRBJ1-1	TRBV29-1	TGCAGCGTTGGGGGACAGGGGGTAGTTGAAGCTTTCTTT	CSVGGQGVVEAFF
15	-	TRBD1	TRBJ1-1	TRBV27	TGTGCCAGCAGGTACAGGGGGGAGATGAACACTGAAGCTTTCTTT	CASRYRGEMNTEAFF
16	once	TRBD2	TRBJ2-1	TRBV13	TGTGCCAGCAGCTTAGACCTAGCGGGGTCCTACAATGAGCAGTTCTTC	CASSLDLAGSYNEQFF
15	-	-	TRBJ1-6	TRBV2	TGTGCCAGCAGTGAAGCGCTTGGAGGGAACTCACCCCTCCACTTT	CASSEALGGNSPLHF